This note documents a single T cell receptor beta chain sequence. Its cognate antigen is unknown. TCRdb's table, derived via immunoSEQ multiplex PCR, lists solely in-frame clones and lacks some. The table lists approximately 400,000 clones, about 91% of them singletons. These data belong to a study of Ad26.COV2.S vaccination and SARS-CoV-2 variants. With 9 bases clipped from V and 7 bases from J, the junction kept 18 bases outside the gene matches. This CDR3 contains 16 residues. Germline lookup yields CDR1 LNHDA and CDR2 SQIVND (reference sequence). General study findings and limits: Relative to placebo recipients, vaccine recipients exhibited elevated spike-specific TCR breadth.

This sequence originates from a human donor who had recovered from COVID-19. The chain employs TRBV19 and TRBJ1-5; 7 bases are shared with TRBD1. The sample in question was peripheral blood, obtained after recovery from COVID-19. The CDR3 DNA is TGTGCCAGCCGAGGGATGGGACAGCTACCGGGACAGCCCCAGCATTTT. This codes for CASRGMGQLPGQPQHF.